Listed here are 3 T cell receptor beta chains from one sample, sequenced in a study of cytomegalovirus exposure and HLA in healthy donors. Both 60 Vbeta primers and 13 Jbeta primers went into the PCR. This table comes from immunoSEQ multiplex PCR, and its TCRdb copy is limited to in-frame clones, with some not included. Of 160,000 or so clones in the sample, 60% to 85% are singletons; the top ten hold roughly 1.5%. Sequencing was done on a sample of PBMCs. The receptors shown here come from a woman in her 30s in good health and CMV-seronegative.

The chain has TRBV7-8 and TRBJ1-5, with 10 bases fitting TRBD1. Germline CDR1 is SGHVS and CDR2 is FQNEAQ. V dropped 1 base and J dropped 4; count of bases not matched to a gene: 13. The CDR3 is 19 residues long. The CDR3 reads CASSLGDRGLGPVNQPQHF. The CDR3 nucleotides read TGTGCCAGCAGCTTAGGGGACAGGGGATTGGGGCCGGTAAATCAGCCCCAGCATTTT. Using reference TRBV7-8 and TRBJ1-5 for the parts outside the CDR3, the full variable domain is GAGVSQSPRYKVAKRGQDVALRCDPISGHVSLFWYQQALGQGPEFLTYFQNEAQLDKSGLPSDRFFAERPEGSVSTLKIQRTQQEDSAVYLCASSLGDRGLGPVNQPQHFGDGTRLSIL.

The chain combines TRBV19 with TRBJ1-5, with D perhaps matching TRBD1 (6 bases). This CDR3 is built from 14 residues. Germline values: CDR1 LNHDA, CDR2 SQIVND (reference sequence). V lost 4 bases and J 3 bases, leaving 10 bases between the germline ends. The CDR3 sequence is CASSTDRSNQPQHF. The CDR3 region has the DNA TGTGCCAGTAGTACAGACAGGTCCAATCAGCCCCAGCATTTT.

This rearrangement joins TRBV5-1 to TRBJ1-1; tentatively, D is TRBD1 (5 bases). The V gene's germline CDR1 is SGHRS and CDR2 YFSETQ. This CDR3 is 13 amino acids long. V was trimmed by 4 bases and J by 1 base, leaving 8 bases between them. CDR3 amino acids: CASSADRNTEAFF. CDR3 DNA sequence: TGCGCCAGCAGCGCTGACAGGAACACTGAAGCTTTCTTT.